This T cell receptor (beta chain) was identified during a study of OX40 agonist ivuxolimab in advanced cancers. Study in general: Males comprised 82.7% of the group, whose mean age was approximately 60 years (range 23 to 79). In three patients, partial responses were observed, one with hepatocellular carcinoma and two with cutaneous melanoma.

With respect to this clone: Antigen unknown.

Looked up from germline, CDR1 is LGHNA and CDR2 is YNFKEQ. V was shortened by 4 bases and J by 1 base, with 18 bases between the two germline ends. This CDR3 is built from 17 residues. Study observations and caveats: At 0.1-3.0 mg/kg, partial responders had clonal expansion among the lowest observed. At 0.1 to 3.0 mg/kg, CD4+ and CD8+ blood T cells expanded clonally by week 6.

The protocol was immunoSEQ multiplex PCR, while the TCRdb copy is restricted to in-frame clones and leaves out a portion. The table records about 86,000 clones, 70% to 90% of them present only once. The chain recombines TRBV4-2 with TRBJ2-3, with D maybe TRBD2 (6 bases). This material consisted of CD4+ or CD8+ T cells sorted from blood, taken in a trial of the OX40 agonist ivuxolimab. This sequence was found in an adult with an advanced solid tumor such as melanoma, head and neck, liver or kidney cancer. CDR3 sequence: CASSPGEVTPGTDTQYF. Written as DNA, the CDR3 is TGTGCCAGCAGCCCGGGGGAGGTTACACCGGGCACAGATACGCAGTATTTT.